The clone carrying this TCR beta chain was picked up one time. What it recognizes is unknown. It was healthy bone marrow donors who served as donors. This entry belongs to a study of cytomegalovirus exposure and HLA in healthy donors. Points from the study as a whole: When analyzed later, a missense DCLRE1C variant was found to be linked to TCR beta V- and J-gene trimming. Altogether, 150 or so TCR beta chains were recorded as cytomegalovirus-associated. Researchers reportedly found TCR beta sequences accurately predicted most subjects' HLA-A and HLA-B alleles.

The PCR had 60 Vbeta and 13 Jbeta primers. The method was immunoSEQ multiplex PCR; TCRdb's version includes in-frame clones alone and lacks a portion of them. The table lists over 150,000 clones, 80% of them singletons. The germline V and J ends were trimmed by 4 bases and 8 bases, with 9 bases remaining between them. Germline assignment: CDR1 SGHRS and CDR2 YFSETQ. The CDR3 has 11 amino acids. This clonotype originated in a man aged 25-40 years in good health and CMV-seropositive. V and J are TRBV5-1 and TRBJ1-2; D is unclear. Sequenced material: PBMCs. This CDR3 reads CASSGEWGYTF. For the CDR3, the DNA is TGCGCCAGCAGCGGGGAGTGGGGCTACACCTTC.